This T cell receptor (beta chain) was sequenced in a study of T cells in Graves' hyperthyroidism and ophthalmopathy. The CDR3 contains 14 residues. CDR1 SNHLY and CDR2 FYNNEI come from the germline V gene. V was pared by 6 bases and J by 0 bases, with 11 bases between. The source material, RNA transcripts, was used to amplify TCR beta CDR3 regions. A first-round RT-PCR of the TCR CDR3 used the HTBI primer set. TCRdb fed the multiplex PCR reads into MiXCR, producing one record per CDR3 protein. This table has about 700,000 distinct CDR3 sequences, about 45% appearing once. The origin of this receptor is an adult man with Graves' disease, either hyperthyroidism or ophthalmopathy (not recorded which). Sequencing used peripheral blood or thyroid tissue (not recorded which). V usage is TRBV2 and J usage is TRBJ1-1; perhaps TRBD1 as D (6 bases). The CDR3 is CASRVGDMNTEAFF. CDR3 coding DNA: TGTGCCAGCAGAGTGGGGGACATGAACACTGAAGCTTTCTTT.